This T cell receptor beta chain was recovered during a study of OX40 agonist ivuxolimab in advanced cancers. Looking at the study overall: Patients enrolled in dose escalation were diagnosed with hepatocellular carcinoma, melanoma, renal cell or head and neck cancer. Points from the study as a whole: The study observed clonal expansion of CD4+ and CD8+ blood T cells by week 6 at 0.1 to 3.0 mg/kg. Fewer expanded clones were found on average in CD4+ than in CD8+ T cells.

Trimming cost V 7 bases and J 2 bases, with 17 bases left between them. The CDR3 is made up of 15 amino acids. From germline, CDR1 is MNHEY and CDR2 SVGAGI. Generated by immunoSEQ multiplex PCR, the TCRdb table keeps only in-frame clones and is missing some. The sample holds under 85,000 clones, around 83% seen once. Worth noting for this clone: The antigen remains unidentified.

The specimen was CD4+ or CD8+ T cells sorted from blood, collected in a trial of the OX40 agonist ivuxolimab. The origin of this receptor is an adult with an advanced solid tumor such as melanoma, head and neck, liver or kidney cancer. The rearrangement joins TRBV6-5 to TRBJ2-5; tentatively, D is TRBD2 (5 bases). The CDR3 loop reads CASTLTGLLQETQYF. In nucleotides, the CDR3 is TGTGCCAGCACCCTGACCGGACTGTTACAAGAGACCCAGTACTTC.